Sequencing of this T cell receptor beta chain was carried out in a study of CD8 T cells in ankylosing spondylitis (dated 2017 in TCRdb). The study in broad terms: The study profiled T cell receptor beta repertoires in healthy donors and ankylosing spondylitis patients to find disease-linked TCR variants. The whole study cohort included 108 healthy donors and 25 ankylosing spondylitis patients. Samples of peripheral blood were taken, and for ankylosing spondylitis patients, synovial fluid was collected as well.

Sequencing used an Illumina HiSeq 2500. TCR beta libraries were prepared by quantitative 5'-RACE with molecular barcodes. The source study handled its data this way. To identify disease-linked TCR variants, a new computational method was used, one built on a probabilistic model of VDJ rearrangement. TCRdb reprocessing: public reads trimmed at Q25 with fastp, clones called with MiXCR, in-frame beta chains kept. A single entry per CDR3 protein holds the most common genes and DNA from its merged rows. In this record, the V and J calls reflect TCRdb's handling and not the investigators' own analysis. The sample table records 200,000 to 250,000 distinct CDR3 sequences; around 17% of these occur just once. The ten largest clones capture roughly 42% of the sample. As concerns this clonotype: Its specific antigen is unknown. Qualities for individual bases were not recorded, and no much larger clone is one base off.

Including the terminal cysteine and phenylalanine, the CDR3 comprises 13 residues. Just the 39-base CDR3 DNA is kept, in frame starting at base 1. Here V drops 4 bases and J drops 5 bases, and the junction holds 5 bases not matched to any gene. Sequences GTSNPN (CDR1) and SVGIG (CDR2) are obtained from the germline V gene (reference sequence). General findings and caveats noted by the study authors: Significant enrichment of the disease-linked clones was reported in matched synovial fluid samples from ankylosing spondylitis patients. A TCR beta motif of eight highly homologous amino acid variants appeared characteristic of blood from ankylosing spondylitis patients. Some motif variants had previously been reported in the synovial fluid and blood of reactive arthritis patients, which suggests shared mechanisms of disease initiation. In peripheral blood, the disease-linked clones were found at relatively low frequencies and had a CD8+ phenotype.

The receptor chain draws on TRBV30 and TRBJ2-1; 7 central bases correspond to TRBD2. The receptor was isolated from a male donor with ankylosing spondylitis. The specimen sequenced was blood, either unsorted or a sorted T cell fraction (not recorded which). For the CDR3, the sequence is CAWTSGHNNEQFF. In nucleotides, the sequence is TGTGCCTGGACTAGCGGACACAACAATGAGCAGTTCTTC.